This T cell receptor (beta chain) was observed in a study of breast tumors, draining lymph nodes, adjacent tissues. Whole-study results and caveats: Data only fit, rather than demonstrated, lymph node origin of most tumor T cells. Most tumor T cells seemingly derive from lymph node, then expand in tumor. Compared with lymph nodes, tumors were less diverse; compared with nontumor tissue, more.

This clonotype appeared many times. Its target is not known. TCRdb re-derived calls from the multiplex PCR reads in MiXCR, one entry per CDR3 protein. The sample lists around 300,000 distinct CDR3 sequences; 30% were seen once. Axillary draining lymph nodes of breast cancer patients supplied the node samples. There are 16 residues in the CDR3. V dropped 2 bases and J dropped 3; count of bases not matched to a gene: 8. Germline CDR1 is LGHDT and CDR2 is YNNKEL (reference sequence). V usage is TRBV3-1 and J usage is TRBJ2-5; 8 nucleotides line up with TRBD2. The receptor was isolated from a female donor with breast cancer. Some clones in this sample may be carry-over from other donors' samples. Sequenced material: axillary lymph node tissue. The CDR3 sequence is CASSQTGGILKETQYF. CDR3 sequence (DNA): TGTGCCAGCAGCCAAACGGGAGGGATCTTGAAAGAGACCCAGTACTTC.